This TCR beta chain was found in a study of blood T cell repertoires in COVID-19. For the study at large: T cells, B-cell-depleted T cells, or PBMCs provided the cDNA or gDNA that served as material.

The authors' processing: How many nucleated cells were present was estimated from reference gene primer amplification. Produced via immunoSEQ multiplex PCR; TCRdb's table is partial and in-frame only. The V and J calls and clone size come from that table; D and trimming were worked out from the DNA. The sample has approximately 240,000 clones, more than 75% seen once. The source material was peripheral blood. This clonotype was obtained from a woman in her twenties or thirties who had recovered from COVID-19.

CDR3 DNA sequence: TGTGCCAGTAGTATCTTGCGGCAGAGCTCCTACAATGAGCAGTTCTTC. This encodes CASSILRQSSYNEQFF. The chain links TRBV19 to TRBJ2-1, with no clear D. The CDR3 is 16 residues long. With 3 bases removed from V and 0 bases from J, the gap between germline ends came to 12 bases. Germline V lookup: CDR1 LNHDA, CDR2 SQIVND (reference sequence).